The sequence of this T cell receptor (beta chain) was determined in a study of beta chain features in type 1 diabetes. Across the study: Age and gender were similar between patients and healthy donors, as were cell yields. General study results and limits: Type 1 diabetes patients had TCRB CDR3s that were shorter (moderately but significantly so) in all four CD4+ subsets. Type 1 diabetes patients showed fewer insertions and more deletions at VDJ junctions.

TCRB transcripts that were expressed got sequenced, as all of the isolated RNA had been reverse transcribed. TCRdb's table, derived via immunoSEQ multiplex PCR, lists solely in-frame clones and lacks some. The profile shows about 640,000 clones, 9.5% to 15% of them singletons. This clone was counted between two and nine times. Its antigen is as yet unknown. Germline V gene lookup returns CDR1 SGHRS and CDR2 YFSETQ. V gave up 0 bases and J gave up 1 base; unmatched junction bases: 0. The CDR3 is 16 residues long. The chain carries TRBV5-1 and TRBJ1-5, with 11 bases that match TRBD1. What was sequenced was naive CD4+ T cells from blood. The clonotype was recovered from a man in his thirties or forties with type 1 diabetes. CDR3 loop: CASSLGTGGSNQPQHF. In DNA, the CDR3 is TGCGCCAGCAGCTTGGGGACAGGGGGCAGCAATCAGCCCCAGCATTTT.